These 22 T cell receptor beta chains came from one sample sequenced in a study of shared clonotypes between healthy human individuals. Profiling relied on immunoSEQ multiplex PCR, and the TCRdb table lists in-frame clones only, not all of them. The data contain roughly 2.4 million clones, around 95% of them singletons. The source material was naive CD4+ T cells sorted from blood. Subset in this sample: CD45RA+ positively selected. These receptors originate from a man younger than 35 in good health.

The chain couples TRBV2 to TRBJ2-5; TRBD2 agrees at 10 bases. V was pared by 8 bases and J by 3 bases, with 6 bases of the junction left unmatched. From germline, CDR1 is SNHLY and CDR2 FYNNEI. This CDR3 has 14 amino acids. The CDR3 region has the DNA TGTGCCAGCGGAGCTGGACTAGCGGAAGAGACCCAGTACTTC. It is translated as CASGAGLAEETQYF.

CDR3 sequence: CASSIDQFGNSPYEQYF. The CDR3 region has the DNA TGTGCCAGTAGTATAGATCAGTTCGGGAACAGTCCCTACGAGCAGTACTTC. The chain is built from TRBV19 and TRBJ2-7; D perhaps matches TRBD2 (5 bases). V was trimmed by 0 bases and J by 2 bases, leaving 17 bases between them. The CDR3 totals 17 residues. Germline V gives CDR1 LNHDA, CDR2 SQIVND (reference sequence).

The chain has TRBV7-9 and TRBJ1-2; 7 nucleotides line up with TRBD1. The trim removed 5 bases at V and 7 bases at J, leaving 10 bases unmatched. Germline-derived CDR1 and CDR2 are SEHNR and FQNEAQ (reference sequence). The CDR3 is 14 residues long. DNA of the CDR3: TGTGCCAGCAGCGTCCGGGAGGGGGCGAGTGGCTACACCTTC. Its translation: CASSVREGASGYTF.

The rearrangement joins TRBV5-4 to TRBJ2-5; 11 bases are shared with TRBD2. V was pared by 3 bases and J by 1 base, with 8 bases of the junction left unmatched. Germline V gene data show CDR1 as SGHNT and CDR2 as YYREEE (reference sequence). The CDR3 consists of 17 residues. The chain's CDR3 is CASSSDGLAGFQETQYF. The CDR3 DNA reads as TGTGCCAGCAGCTCGGACGGACTAGCGGGCTTCCAAGAGACCCAGTACTTC.

The chain links TRBV27 to TRBJ2-5; the D gene is possibly TRBD2 (6 bases). The CDR3 length is 15 residues. V lost 5 bases and J lost 2, with 15 bases in between. Germline-derived CDR1 and CDR2 are MNHEY and SMNVEV (reference sequence). The CDR3 DNA reads TGTGCCAGCAGTCCGGAGGGGTTGAGGCAAGAGACCCAGTACTTC. Protein: CASSPEGLRQETQYF.

This clone has a single count. The V gene is TRBV6-6, the J gene TRBJ2-7, with D perhaps matching TRBD1 or TRBD2 (5 bases each). V was pared by 6 bases and J by 0 bases, with 18 bases between. The CDR3 has 16 amino acids. Germline V lookup: CDR1 MNHNY, CDR2 SVGAGI (reference sequence). The CDR3 loop is CASRKHRDGRSYEQYF. CDR3 coding DNA: TGTGCCAGCAGGAAGCACCGGGACGGGCGCTCCTACGAGCAGTACTTC.

V is TRBV18 and J is TRBJ2-7, with 7 nucleotides matching TRBD1. The CDR3 is 13 residues long. CDR1 is KGHSH, CDR2 LQKENI, per germline. After removal of 5 bases from V and 3 bases from J, the junction contained 4 bases not matched to a gene. The CDR3 DNA follows: TGTGCCAGCTCAGTTACAGGGGACTACGAGCAGTACTTC. Residues: CASSVTGDYEQYF.

The chain combines TRBV28 with TRBJ1-2; TRBD1 might be the D (5 bases). Trimming removed 6 bases at V and 0 bases at J, with 14 bases between. This CDR3 region has 15 residues. Germline V CDR1 and CDR2: MDHEN, SYDVKM. The CDR3: CASSLPQATNYGYTF. The CDR3 DNA reads TGTGCCAGCAGCCTACCACAGGCGACTAACTATGGCTACACCTTC.

This clone has only one observation. The rearrangement links TRBV6-5 to TRBJ1-3, with TRBD1 matching 8 bases. V lost 9 bases, J lost 4 bases, and 5 bases stayed unmatched. Germline V gives CDR1 MNHEY, CDR2 SVGAGI. The CDR3 covers 13 residues. DNA for the CDR3: TGTGCCAGTGGCCGGGACAGGGGAAACACCATATATTTT. Translating gives CASGRDRGNTIYF.

Turning to this clone: Other DNA sequences from this sample encode an identical CDR3 as well. The V and J genes are TRBV5-6 and TRBJ1-5; 8 nucleotides align to TRBD1. The germline V gene encodes CDR1 SGHDT and CDR2 YYEEEE. The CDR3 is 14 amino acids. Losses at the gene ends were 3 bases for V and 2 bases for J; bases not matched to a gene: 1. CDR3 sequence: CASSSDRGNQPQHF. The CDR3 nucleotides are TGTGCCAGCAGCTCGGACAGGGGCAATCAGCCCCAGCATTTT. The complete variable domain, with remaining parts taken from reference TRBV5-6 and TRBJ1-5, reads DAGVTQSPTHLIKTRGQQVTLRCSPKSGHDTVSWYQQALGQGPQFIFQYYEEEERQRGNFPDRFSGHQFPNYSSELNVNALLLGDSALYLCASSSDRGNQPQHFGDGTRLSIL.

The chain has TRBV7-8 and TRBJ2-2, with 9 bases fitting TRBD1. The CDR3 has 19 residues. CDR1 is SGHVS, CDR2 FQNEAQ, per germline. With 6 bases clipped from V and 6 bases from J, the junction kept 20 bases outside the gene matches. The CDR3 loop reads CASSRTGTGRFREAGELFF. The CDR3 DNA reads as TGTGCCAGCAGTCGCACCGGGACAGGGAGATTTAGGGAGGCCGGGGAGCTGTTTTTT.

Worth noting for this clone: The same CDR3 can be traced to other DNA sequences in this sample. The rearrangement joins TRBV18 to TRBJ2-1; no clear D gene. Trimming pared 1 base from V and 1 base from J, leaving 8 bases between. Germline CDR1 KGHSH, CDR2 LQKENI. The CDR3 totals 15 residues. CDR3 coding DNA: TGTGCCAGCTCACCACTCGCAGGATCCTACAATGAGCAGTTCTTC. Encoded protein: CASSPLAGSYNEQFF.

On this clone itself: Germline is not matched at one junction end, which may reflect a read error. This chain connects TRBV7-7 to TRBJ2-1; no clear D. CDR1 is SSHAT and CDR2 is FNYEAQ in the germline V gene (reference sequence). The CDR3 runs to 15 residues. The CDR3 nucleotides are TGTGCTAGCAGCCCATTCCAGAGCTCCTACAATGAGCAGTTCTTC. Translating gives CASSPFQSSYNEQFF.

The chain has TRBV7-2 and TRBJ2-2; 7 positions agree with TRBD1. J gave up 6 bases and V 0 bases, and 1 base lay outside the gene matches. The CDR3 loop spans 14 amino acids. Germline V gene lookup returns CDR1 SGHTA and CDR2 FQGNSA. The CDR3 DNA sequence: TGTGCCAGCAGCTTAGCGCAGGGGGCCGGGGAGCTGTTTTTT. Its protein product is CASSLAQGAGELFF.

This chain links TRBV6-6 with TRBJ2-7, with a weak D call TRBD2 (5 bases). This CDR3 region has 12 residues. The germline CDR1 and CDR2 sequences are MNHNY and SVGAGI (reference sequence). V was cut by 8 bases and J by 6 bases, with 14 bases left in between. This chain's CDR3 is CASGGQAVEQYF. The CDR3 coding sequence is TGTGCCAGCGGCGGGCAGGCAGTCGAGCAGTACTTC.

The rearrangement uses TRBV7-2 and TRBJ1-1, with D perhaps matching TRBD1 (5 bases). The V gene's germline CDR1 is SGHTA and CDR2 FQGNSA. This CDR3 spans 14 amino acids. Between the trimmed V and J ends, which lost 0 bases and 4 bases, there was a span of 9 bases. CDR3 DNA sequence: TGTGCCAGCAGCTTAGCGAGTGGGGCCACTGAAGCTTTCTTT. This translates into CASSLASGATEAFF.

The V gene is TRBV29-1, the J gene TRBJ2-3; the D gene is possibly TRBD2 (5 bases). From germline, CDR1 is SQVTM and CDR2 ANQGSEA. The V end was cut by 2 bases, the J end by 4 bases, with 10 bases between. The CDR3 is 13 amino acids. This CDR3 reads CSVERGSPDTQYF. CDR3 bases: TGCAGCGTTGAACGAGGGAGCCCAGATACGCAGTATTTT.

The genes are TRBV6-5 and TRBJ1-1; no clear D. This CDR3 region has 14 residues. V dropped 2 bases and J dropped 0 bases, with 7 bases sitting between them. Germline values: CDR1 MNHEY, CDR2 SVGAGI. The CDR3 loop reads CASSYEKMNTEAFF. CDR3 nucleotide sequence: TGTGCCAGCAGTTACGAGAAAATGAACACTGAAGCTTTCTTT.

This rearrangement joins TRBV7-2 to TRBJ2-4, with 12 bases aligning to TRBD1. Germline V lookup: CDR1 SGHTA, CDR2 FQGNSA. V lost 5 bases, J lost 8 bases, and 10 bases stayed unmatched. The CDR3 sequence is 16 residues long. CDR3 sequence (DNA): TGTGCCAGCAGCCCCGGGACAGGGGGCGACGGGTACATTCAGTACTTC. Translation: CASSPGTGGDGYIQYF.

The rearrangement joins TRBV25-1 to TRBJ1-6; D is possibly TRBD1 (6 bases). Germline CDR1 and CDR2: MGHDK and SYGVNS. The V and J ends lost 3 bases and 8 bases respectively, with 14 bases between them. The CDR3 length is 15 residues. The CDR3 sequence: CASSDDQGSHSPLHF. CDR3 DNA sequence: TGTGCCAGCAGTGACGACCAGGGGTCGCATTCACCCCTCCACTTT.

Only one count was recorded for this clone. Within the sample, other DNA sequences also encode this same CDR3. The chain recombines TRBV2 with TRBJ1-5; D gene ambiguous. Trimming stripped 6 bases from V and 1 base from J, with 10 bases between. Per the germline V gene, CDR1 is SNHLY and CDR2 is FYNNEI. This CDR3 has 14 amino acids. This chain's CDR3 is CASSRDTSNQPQHF. The CDR3 bases are TGTGCCAGCAGCCGCGACACGAGCAATCAGCCCCAGCATTTT.

V gene TRBV9 combines with J gene TRBJ2-3; D might be TRBD1 or TRBD2, each matching 5 bases. The CDR3 contains 14 residues. Germline CDR1 is SGDLS and CDR2 is YYNGEE. V was cut by 5 bases and J by 5 bases, with 15 bases left in between. CDR3 protein: CASSVRYGGDTQYF. In DNA, the CDR3 is TGTGCCAGCAGTGTGAGGTATGGGGGAGATACGCAGTATTTT.